This T cell receptor (beta chain) was obtained from a study of spatial heterogeneity in lung cancer. This sample's time point: blood at routine non-recurrence follow-up after resection. No cells were sorted before sequencing. The whole RNA sequenced was extracted from tumor, nontumor lung or frozen PBMC. Study outcomes and limitations: Blood contained ubiquitous expanded tumor TCRs more at resection than at follow-up.

TCRdb re-analysed the 5' RACE reads in MiXCR, keeping a single row per CDR3 protein. The table has about 120,000 distinct CDR3 sequences, approximately 12% seen once; the top ten hold 16%. The ends were cut back, 0 bases at V and 7 bases at J, with 16 bases in the middle. CDR3 length equals 15 residues. Germline V gene lookup returns CDR1 SGHTA and CDR2 FQGNSA. On this clonotype itself: Antigen: not known.

The specimen comprised PBMCs, sampled at follow-up. The chain joins TRBV7-2 to TRBJ2-7; D is ambiguous. This sequence originates from a male donor with early-stage non-small cell lung cancer. The CDR3 DNA sequence: TGTGCCAGCAGCTTAGCGACGAGGCCCGGGCATGAGCAGTACTTC. It codes for CASSLATRPGHEQYF.